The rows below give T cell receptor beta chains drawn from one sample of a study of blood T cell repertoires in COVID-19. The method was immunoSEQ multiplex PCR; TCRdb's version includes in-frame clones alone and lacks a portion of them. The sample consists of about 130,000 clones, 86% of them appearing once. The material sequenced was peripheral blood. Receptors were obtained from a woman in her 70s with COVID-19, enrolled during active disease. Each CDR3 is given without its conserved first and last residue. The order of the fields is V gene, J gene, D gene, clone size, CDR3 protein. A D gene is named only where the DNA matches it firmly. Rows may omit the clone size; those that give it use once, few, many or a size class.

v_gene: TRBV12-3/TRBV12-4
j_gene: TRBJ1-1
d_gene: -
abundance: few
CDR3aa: ASSRDRTEAF

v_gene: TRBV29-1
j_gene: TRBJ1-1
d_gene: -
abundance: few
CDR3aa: SVEREPLRTEAF

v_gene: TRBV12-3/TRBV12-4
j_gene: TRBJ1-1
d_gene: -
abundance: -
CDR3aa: ASRGRMNTEAF

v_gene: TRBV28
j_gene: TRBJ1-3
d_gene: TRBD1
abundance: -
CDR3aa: ASSRPGQGFSGNTIY

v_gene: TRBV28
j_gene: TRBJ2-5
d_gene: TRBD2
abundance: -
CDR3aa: ASRPPQRGGRETQY

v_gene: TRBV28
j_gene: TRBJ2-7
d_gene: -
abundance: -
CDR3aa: ASSYPGGRSSYEQY

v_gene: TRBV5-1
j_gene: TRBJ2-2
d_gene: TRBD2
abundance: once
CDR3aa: ASSFSGGNTGELF

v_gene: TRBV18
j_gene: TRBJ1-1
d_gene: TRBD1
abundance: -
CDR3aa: ATLDGTESEAF

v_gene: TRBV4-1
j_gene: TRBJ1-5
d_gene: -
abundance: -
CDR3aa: ASSQDRGGSQPQH

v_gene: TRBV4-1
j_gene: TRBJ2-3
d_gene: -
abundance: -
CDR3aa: ASSQDLGPSYSTDTQY

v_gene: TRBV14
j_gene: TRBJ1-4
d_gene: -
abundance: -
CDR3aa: ASSRQINEKLF

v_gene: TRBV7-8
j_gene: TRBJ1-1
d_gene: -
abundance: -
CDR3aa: ASSLRDRHTEAF

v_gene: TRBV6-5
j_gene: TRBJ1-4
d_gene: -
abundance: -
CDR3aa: ASSRRQDEKLF

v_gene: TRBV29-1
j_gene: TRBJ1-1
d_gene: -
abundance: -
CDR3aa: SVDSTGNTEAF

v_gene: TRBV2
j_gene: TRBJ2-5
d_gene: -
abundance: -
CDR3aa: ASSERESSAQY

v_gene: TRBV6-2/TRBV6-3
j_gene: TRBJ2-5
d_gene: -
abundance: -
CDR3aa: ASSYPGTGGTQY

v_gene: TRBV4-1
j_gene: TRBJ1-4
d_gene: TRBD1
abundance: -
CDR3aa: ASSQGWTGGAATNEKLF

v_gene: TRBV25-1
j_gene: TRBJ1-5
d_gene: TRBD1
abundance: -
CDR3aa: ASGTGTYQPQH

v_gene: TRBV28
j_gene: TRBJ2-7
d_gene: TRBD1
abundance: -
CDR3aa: ASRRDSSGTEQY

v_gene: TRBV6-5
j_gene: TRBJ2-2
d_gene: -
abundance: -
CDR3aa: ASSYFRLTGTGELF

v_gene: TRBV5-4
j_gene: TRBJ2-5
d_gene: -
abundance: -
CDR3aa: ASSITGGGGETQY